This T cell receptor beta chain appears in the sequencing data of a study of lymphopenia after photon versus proton radiotherapy. The study, taken as a whole, reports: Survival link was tested only in deceased patients; proton benefit remains a possibility. After lymphocyte nadir, photon-treated repertoires showed oligoclonal expansion, especially CD8+ Temra.

CDR1 and CDR2 (germline): SGHRS, YFSETQ. This CDR3 region has 15 residues. V shed 0 bases and J 4 bases; nucleotides not matched to a gene: 1. About this clone: Its target is not known.

Using immunoSEQ multiplex PCR, the repertoire was profiled, and TCRdb retains in-frame clones only, with some absent. The table includes about 25,000 clones, approximately 90% detected once. The sample consisted of peripheral blood, taken from a patient treated with photon-based radiotherapy. The TCR sequence derives from a man between 50 and 59 years old with gastric cancer. The chain joins TRBV5-1 to TRBJ2-1; 10 bases match TRBD1. CDR3 in DNA: TGCGCCAGCAGCTTGGAGGGACAGGGGTACAATGAGCAGTTCTTC. Its translation: CASSLEGQGYNEQFF. Complete variable domain (other parts from reference TRBV5-1 and TRBJ2-1): KAGVTQTPRYLIKTRGQQVTLSCSPISGHRSVSWYQQTPGQGLQFLFEYFSETQRNKGNFPGRFSGRQFSNSRSEMNVSTLELGDSALYLCASSLEGQGYNEQFFGPGTRLTVL.